The 3 T cell receptor beta chains reported below all come from one sample, sequenced in a study of metastatic and nonmetastatic thyroid tumors. Thyroid surgery had not been preceded by any treatment in any patient. TCRdb redid the clone calls on the PCR reads using MiXCR. The sample comprises tens of thousands of clones, 10% to 15% of which are singletons, and over 11% rests with the top ten. The sequenced sample was blood. The receptor set was obtained from a female donor with papillary thyroid cancer or a benign thyroid nodule (not recorded which). Some clones in this sample may be carry-over from other donors' samples.

In its sample, this clone is medium-sized (0.01 to 0.1%). The chain has TRBV28 and TRBJ2-2; TRBD2 matches at 8 bases. This CDR3 spans 13 amino acids. CDR1 is MDHEN and CDR2 is SYDVKM in the germline V gene. The ends lost 5 bases at V and 7 bases at J; junction bases unmatched: 3. The CDR3: CASSTRGGGELFF. In DNA, the CDR3 is TGTGCCAGCAGTACCCGGGGGGGCGGGGAGCTGTTTTTT.

In its sample, this clone was seen many times. J is TRBJ2-1 and V is TRBV28; 16 nucleotides align to TRBD2. Trimming cost V 4 bases and J 3 bases; bases outside gene matches: 9. CDR3 length: 19 residues. Germline CDR1 and CDR2: MDHEN and SYDVKM. In nucleotides, the CDR3 is TGTGCCAGCAGTTCGACCCCGGGACTAGCGGGAGGGGGCTACAATGAGCAGTTCTTC. Its translation is CASSSTPGLAGGGYNEQFF.

This clone was recorded a few times. At one end, the junction sequence differs from germline, possibly due to a read error. This chain joins TRBV7-9 and TRBJ1-4; D is perhaps TRBD1 (5 bases). Germline V gives CDR1 SEHNR, CDR2 FQNEAQ (reference sequence). The CDR3 has 13 amino acids. The CDR3 DNA is TGTGCCAGCAGCTTGTCCGTGGGGGAAAAACCGTTTTTT. It specifies CASSLSVGEKPFF.